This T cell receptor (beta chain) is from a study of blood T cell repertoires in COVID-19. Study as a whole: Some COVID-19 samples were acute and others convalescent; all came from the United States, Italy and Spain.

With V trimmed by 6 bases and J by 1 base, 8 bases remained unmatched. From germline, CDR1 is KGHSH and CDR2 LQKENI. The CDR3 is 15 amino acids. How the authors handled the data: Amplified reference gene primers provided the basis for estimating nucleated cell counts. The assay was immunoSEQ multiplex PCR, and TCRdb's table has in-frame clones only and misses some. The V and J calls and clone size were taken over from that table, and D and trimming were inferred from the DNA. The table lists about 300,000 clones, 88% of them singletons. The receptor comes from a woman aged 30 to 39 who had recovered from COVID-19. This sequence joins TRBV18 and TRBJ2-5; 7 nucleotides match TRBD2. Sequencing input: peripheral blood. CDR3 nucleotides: TGTGCCAGCTCCCGGCGGGGGAGCACCCAAGAGACCCAGTACTTC. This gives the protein CASSRRGSTQETQYF.